This paragraph covers one T cell receptor (beta chain) sequence. The antigen is unknown. These data belong to a study of T-cell memory formation after mild COVID-19. Findings of the study overall: Clones shrinking between day 15 and 85 showed a balanced CD4/CD8 split, and those that grew later tilted toward CD4+.

V gave up 4 bases and J gave up 2 bases; unmatched junction bases: 9. Per germline, CDR1 MGHRA and CDR2 YSYEKL. The CDR3 is 16 amino acids. TCRdb re-analysed the 5' RACE reads in MiXCR, keeping a single row per CDR3 protein. The repertoire consists of about 350,000 distinct CDR3 sequences, with about 13% occurring once and the leading ten covering 22%. The TCR was taken from a young man who had mild COVID-19 (a few samples of this study predate the infection). Cell type and time point are not known. Specimen: PBMCs or a T cell subset sorted from them (not recorded which). The chain has TRBV4-1 and TRBJ2-3; TRBD2 matches at 7 bases. Written as DNA, the CDR3 is TGCGCCAGCAGCCCCTCGGGGCGGGGGTCCACAGATACGCAGTATTTT. It yields the protein CASSPSGRGSTDTQYF.